This entry is about one TCR beta chain. The source of the sample is a study of cytomegalovirus exposure and HLA in healthy donors. Vbeta (60) and Jbeta (13) primers were used in the PCR. Assay: immunoSEQ multiplex PCR; the TCRdb copy retains only in-frame clones and omits some. This sample yields more than 90,000 clones, of which approximately 80% are seen a single time; under 4% belongs to the top ten. Germline V gene lookup returns CDR1 SGHVS and CDR2 FNYEAQ. V was cut by 1 base and J by 5 bases, with 7 bases left in between. The CDR3 length is 13 residues. The sequence derives from a man aged 45-65 years in good health and CMV-seronegative. The genes are TRBV7-6 and TRBJ2-3, with D hard to call. The sequencing sample was made of PBMCs. The CDR3 region has the DNA TGTGCCAGCAGCTTAGTAAGAGGAGATACGCAGTATTTT. Translating it yields CASSLVRGDTQYF. Complete variable domain (other parts from reference TRBV7-6 and TRBJ2-3): GAGVSQSPRYKVTKRGQDVALRCDPISGHVSLYWYRQALGQGPEFLTYFNYEAQQDKSGLPNDRFSAERPEGSISTLTIQRTEQRDSAMYRCASSLVRGDTQYFGPGTRLTVL.